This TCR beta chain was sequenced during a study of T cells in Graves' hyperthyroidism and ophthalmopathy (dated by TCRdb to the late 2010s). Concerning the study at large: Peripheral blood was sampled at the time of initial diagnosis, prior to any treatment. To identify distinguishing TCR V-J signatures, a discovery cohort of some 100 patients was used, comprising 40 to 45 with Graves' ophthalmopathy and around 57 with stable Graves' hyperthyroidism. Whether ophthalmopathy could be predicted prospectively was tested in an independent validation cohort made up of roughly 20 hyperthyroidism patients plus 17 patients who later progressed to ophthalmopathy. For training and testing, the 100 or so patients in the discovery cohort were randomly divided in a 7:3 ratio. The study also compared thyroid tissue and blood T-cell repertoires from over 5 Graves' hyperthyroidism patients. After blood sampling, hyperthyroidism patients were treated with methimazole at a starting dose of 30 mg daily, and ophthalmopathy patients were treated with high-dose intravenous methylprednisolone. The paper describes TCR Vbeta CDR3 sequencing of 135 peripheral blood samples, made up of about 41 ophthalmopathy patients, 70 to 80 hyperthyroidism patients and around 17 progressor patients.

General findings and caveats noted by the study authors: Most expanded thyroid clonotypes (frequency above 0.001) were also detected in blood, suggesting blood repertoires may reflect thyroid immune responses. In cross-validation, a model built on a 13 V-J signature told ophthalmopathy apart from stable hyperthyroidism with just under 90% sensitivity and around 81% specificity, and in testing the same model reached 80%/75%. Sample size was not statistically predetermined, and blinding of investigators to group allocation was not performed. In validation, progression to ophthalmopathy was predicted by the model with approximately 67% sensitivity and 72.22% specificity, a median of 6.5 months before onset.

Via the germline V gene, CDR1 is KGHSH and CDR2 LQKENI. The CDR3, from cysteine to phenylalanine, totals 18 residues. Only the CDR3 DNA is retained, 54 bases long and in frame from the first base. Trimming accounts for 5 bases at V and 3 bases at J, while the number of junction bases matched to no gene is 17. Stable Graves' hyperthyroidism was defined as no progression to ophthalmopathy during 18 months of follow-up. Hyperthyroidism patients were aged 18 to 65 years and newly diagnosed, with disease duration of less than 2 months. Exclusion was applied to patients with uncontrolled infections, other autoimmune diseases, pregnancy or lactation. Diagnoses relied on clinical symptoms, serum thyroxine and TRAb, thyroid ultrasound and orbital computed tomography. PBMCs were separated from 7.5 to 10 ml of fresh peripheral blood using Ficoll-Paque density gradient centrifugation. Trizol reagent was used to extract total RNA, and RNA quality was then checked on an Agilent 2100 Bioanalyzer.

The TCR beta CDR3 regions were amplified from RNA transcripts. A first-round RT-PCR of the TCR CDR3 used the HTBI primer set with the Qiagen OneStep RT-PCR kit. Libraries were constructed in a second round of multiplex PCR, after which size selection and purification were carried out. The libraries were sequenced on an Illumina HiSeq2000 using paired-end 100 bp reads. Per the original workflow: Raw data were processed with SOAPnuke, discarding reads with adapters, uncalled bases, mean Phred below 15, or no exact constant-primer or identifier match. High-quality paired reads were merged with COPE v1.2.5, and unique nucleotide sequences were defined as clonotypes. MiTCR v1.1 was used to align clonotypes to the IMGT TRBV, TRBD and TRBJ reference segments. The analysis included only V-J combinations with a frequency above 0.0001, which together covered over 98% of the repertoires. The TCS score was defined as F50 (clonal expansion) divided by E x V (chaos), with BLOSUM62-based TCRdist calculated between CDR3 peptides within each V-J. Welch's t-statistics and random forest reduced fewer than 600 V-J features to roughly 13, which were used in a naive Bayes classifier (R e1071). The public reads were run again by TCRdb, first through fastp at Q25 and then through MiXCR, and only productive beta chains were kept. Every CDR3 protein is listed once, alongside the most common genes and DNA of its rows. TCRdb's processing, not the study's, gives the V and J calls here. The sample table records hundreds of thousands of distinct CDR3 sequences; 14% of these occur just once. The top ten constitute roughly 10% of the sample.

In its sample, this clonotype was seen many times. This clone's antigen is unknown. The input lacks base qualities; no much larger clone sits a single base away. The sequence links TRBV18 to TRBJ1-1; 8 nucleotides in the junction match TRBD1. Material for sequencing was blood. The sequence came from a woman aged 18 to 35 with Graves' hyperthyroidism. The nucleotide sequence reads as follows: TGTGCCAGCTCAATGGACAGGGTGTTGATTGTCGGGGACACTGAAGCTTTCTTT. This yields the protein CASSMDRVLIVGDTEAFF.